This T cell receptor beta chain was sequenced in a study of T cell changes during pregnancy in multiple sclerosis. The protocol was immunoSEQ multiplex PCR, while the TCRdb copy is restricted to in-frame clones and leaves out a portion. The table lists about 49,000 clones, 90% to 95% of them singletons, with roughly 5% in the top ten. Germline V gene sequence: CDR1 SEHNR, CDR2 FQNEAQ (reference sequence). The V end lost 2 bases, the J end lost 2 bases, and 7 bases lay between the germline ends. The CDR3 covers 15 residues. Sequencing was performed on CD8+ T cells from peripheral blood mononuclear cells, taken before pregnancy. The TCR comes from a female donor with multiple sclerosis, enrolled in a pregnancy study. The chain combines TRBV7-9 with TRBJ2-6; TRBD1 is a possible D gene (5 bases). DNA of the CDR3: TGTGCCAGCAGCTTATCCAGGGCTGGGGCCAACGTCCTGACTTTC. Translation gives CASSLSRAGANVLTF.